This T cell receptor beta chain was profiled in a study of blood T cell repertoires in COVID-19. Study-level background: Samples came from the United States, Italy and Spain, spanning acute and convalescent COVID-19.

Libraries were prepared by immunoSEQ multiplex PCR; TCRdb keeps only in-frame clonotypes and omits some of them. Of about 180,000 clones listed, 86% were seen once; the top ten hold about 9.6%. Germline CDR1 is KGHDR and CDR2 is SFDVKD. V dropped 6 bases and J dropped 9; count of bases not matched to a gene: 0. This CDR3 region has 11 residues. Participant-reported clinical history was the basis for cohort assignment. Two consecutive negative NP/OP PCR tests, clearance, or resolved symptoms defined Cohort 3 recovery. This clonotype was obtained from a woman under 40 who had recovered from COVID-19. The V and J genes are TRBV24-1 and TRBJ2-1; 8 bases are shared with TRBD2. Sequenced input: PBMCs or T cells enriched from blood (not recorded which). DNA of the CDR3: TGTGCCACCAGTCGGGAGGGTGAGCAGTTCTTC. This codes for CATSREGEQFF.